This T cell receptor (beta chain) was retrieved from a study of CD8+CD57+ T cells in acquired aplastic anemia. Overall study findings and caveats: In common between the patients and the controls were nearly 30 CD8+ CDR3 sequences.

This clonotype was seen more than once but under ten times. Its cognate antigen is unknown. Investigators profiled TCR beta VDJ and CDR3 from genomic DNA template. TCRdb reanalysed the reads using MiXCR and keeps one entry per CDR3 protein. The sample lists 150,000 to 200,000 distinct CDR3 sequences; 40% to 55% were seen once. In germline, CDR1 is DFQATT, CDR2 SNEGSKA (reference sequence). The V and J ends lost 7 bases and 5 bases respectively, with 11 bases between them. CDR3 length: 11 residues. Patients chosen for sequencing had shown CD8+CD57+ cell expansion by flow cytometry. Blood samples were obtained from patients who had received no prior therapy.

The material sequenced was sorted CD4+, CD8+, or CD8+CD57+ T cells (not recorded which) from PBMCs. This receptor was identified in a human donor with aplastic anemia. The rearrangement links TRBV20-1 to TRBJ2-5; perhaps TRBD1 as D (5 bases). CDR3 DNA sequence: TGCAGTGGCCAGGGCGGCGAGACCCAGTACTTC. This translates into CSGQGGETQYF.